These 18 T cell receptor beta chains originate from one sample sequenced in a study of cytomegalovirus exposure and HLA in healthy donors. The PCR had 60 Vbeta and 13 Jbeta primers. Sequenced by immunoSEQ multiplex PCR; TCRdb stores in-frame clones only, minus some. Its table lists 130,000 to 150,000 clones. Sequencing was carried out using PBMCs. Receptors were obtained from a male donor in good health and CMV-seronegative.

CDR3 sequence (DNA): TGTGCCAGCAGCTTCGAGGACTATGGCTACACCTTC. Translated, it gives CASSFEDYGYTF. V is TRBV5-6 and J is TRBJ1-2, with D uncertain. The CDR3 runs 12 residues. The V end was cut by 2 bases, the J end by 3 bases, with 5 bases between. The germline V gene encodes CDR1 SGHDT and CDR2 YYEEEE.

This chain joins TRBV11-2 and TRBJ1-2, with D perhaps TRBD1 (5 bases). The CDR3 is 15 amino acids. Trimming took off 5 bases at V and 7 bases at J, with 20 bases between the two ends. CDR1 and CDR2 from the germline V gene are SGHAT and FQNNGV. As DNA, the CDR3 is TGTGCCAGCAGCCAAACAGGCGACTCGGGGGTTGGCTACACCTTC. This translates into CASSQTGDSGVGYTF.

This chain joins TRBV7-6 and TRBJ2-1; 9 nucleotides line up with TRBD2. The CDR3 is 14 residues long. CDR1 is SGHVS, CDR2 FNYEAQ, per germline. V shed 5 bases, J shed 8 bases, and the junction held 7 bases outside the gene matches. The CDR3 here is CASSPRAGGHEQFF. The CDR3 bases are TGTGCCAGCAGCCCCCGAGCGGGAGGACATGAGCAGTTCTTC.

The CDR3 nucleotides read TGTGCCAGCAGCGCCGGACAGTACAATCAGCCCCAGCATTTT. Protein sequence: CASSAGQYNQPQHF. The gene calls are TRBV7-9 and TRBJ1-5; possible D gene TRBD1, 6 bases. CDR1 is SEHNR and CDR2 is FQNEAQ in the germline V gene (reference sequence). The CDR3 has 14 amino acids. V was shortened by 5 bases and J by 3 bases, with 11 bases between the two germline ends.

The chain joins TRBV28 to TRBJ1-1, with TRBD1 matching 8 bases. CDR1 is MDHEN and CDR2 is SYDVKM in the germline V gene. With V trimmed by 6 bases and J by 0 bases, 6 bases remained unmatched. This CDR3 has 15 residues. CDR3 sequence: CASSPTGGMNTEAFF. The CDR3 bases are TGTGCCAGCAGCCCTACAGGGGGAATGAACACTGAAGCTTTCTTT.

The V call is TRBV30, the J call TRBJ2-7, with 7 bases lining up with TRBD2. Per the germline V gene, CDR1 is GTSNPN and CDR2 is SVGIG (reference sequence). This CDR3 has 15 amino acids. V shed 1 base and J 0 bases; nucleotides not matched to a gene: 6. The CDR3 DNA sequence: TGTGCCTGGAGTGCGGGACTACCGAGCTCCTACGAGCAGTACTTC. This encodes CAWSAGLPSSYEQYF.

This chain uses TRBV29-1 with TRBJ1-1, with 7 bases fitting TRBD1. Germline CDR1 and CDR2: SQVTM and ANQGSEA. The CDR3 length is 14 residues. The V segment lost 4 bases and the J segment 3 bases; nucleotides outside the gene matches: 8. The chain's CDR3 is CSVVVQGSDTEAFF. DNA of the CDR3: TGCAGCGTTGTCGTACAGGGGAGTGACACTGAAGCTTTCTTT. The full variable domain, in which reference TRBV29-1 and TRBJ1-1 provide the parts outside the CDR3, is SAVISQKPSRDICQRGTSLTIQCQVDSQVTMMFWYRQQPGQSLTLIATANQGSEATYESGFVIDKFPISRPNLTFSTLTVSNMSPEDSSIYLCSVVVQGSDTEAFFGQGTRLTVV.

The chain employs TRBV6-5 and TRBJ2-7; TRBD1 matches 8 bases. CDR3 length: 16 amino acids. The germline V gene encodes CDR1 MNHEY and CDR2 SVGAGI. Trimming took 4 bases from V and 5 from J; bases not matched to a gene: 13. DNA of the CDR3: TGTGCCAGCAGTTCGCCTCGGACAGGGCAATTGAACGAGCAGTACTTC. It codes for CASSSPRTGQLNEQYF.

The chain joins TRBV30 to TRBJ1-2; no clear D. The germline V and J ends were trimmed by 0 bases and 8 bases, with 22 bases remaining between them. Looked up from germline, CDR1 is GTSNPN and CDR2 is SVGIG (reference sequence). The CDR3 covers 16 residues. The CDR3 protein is CAWSVRRQAPLSGYTF. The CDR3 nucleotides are TGTGCCTGGAGTGTACGACGGCAGGCGCCCCTATCCGGCTACACCTTC. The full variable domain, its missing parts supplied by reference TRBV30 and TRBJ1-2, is SQTIHQWPATLVQPVGSPLSLECTVEGTSNPNLYWYRQAAGRGLQLLFYSVGIGQISSEVPQNLSASRPQDRQFILSSKKLLLSDSGFYLCAWSVRRQAPLSGYTFGSGTRLTVV.

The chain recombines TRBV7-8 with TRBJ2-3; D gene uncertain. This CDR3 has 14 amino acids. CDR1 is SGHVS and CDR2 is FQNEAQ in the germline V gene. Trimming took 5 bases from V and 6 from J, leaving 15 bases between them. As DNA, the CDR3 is TGTGCCAGCAGCCCCCTCATGCGCATGGATACGCAGTATTTT. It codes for CASSPLMRMDTQYF.

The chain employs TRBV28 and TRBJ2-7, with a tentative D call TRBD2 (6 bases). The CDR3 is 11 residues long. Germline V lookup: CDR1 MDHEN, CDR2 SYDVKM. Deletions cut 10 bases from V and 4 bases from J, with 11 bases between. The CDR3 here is CATRAGYEQYF. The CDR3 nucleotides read TGTGCCACCCGGGCGGGGTACGAGCAGTACTTC.

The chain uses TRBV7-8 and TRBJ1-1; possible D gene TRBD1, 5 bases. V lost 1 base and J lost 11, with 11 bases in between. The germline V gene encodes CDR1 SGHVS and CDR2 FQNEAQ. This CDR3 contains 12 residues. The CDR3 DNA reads TGTGCCAGCAGCTTAGTGGGGGGTGGCGCTTTCTTT. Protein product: CASSLVGGGAFF.

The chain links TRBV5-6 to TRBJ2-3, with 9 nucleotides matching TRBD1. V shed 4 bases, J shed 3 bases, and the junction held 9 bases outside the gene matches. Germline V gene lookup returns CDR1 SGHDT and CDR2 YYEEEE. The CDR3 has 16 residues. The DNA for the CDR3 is TGTGCCAGCAGCCTGACCGGGACAGGGAGGACAGATACGCAGTATTTT. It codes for CASSLTGTGRTDTQYF.

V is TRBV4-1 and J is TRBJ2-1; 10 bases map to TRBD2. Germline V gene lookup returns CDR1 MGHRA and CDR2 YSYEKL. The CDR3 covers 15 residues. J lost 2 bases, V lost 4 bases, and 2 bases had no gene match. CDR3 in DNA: TGCGCCAGCAGCCCACTAGCGGGGACCTACAATGAGCAGTTCTTC. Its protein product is CASSPLAGTYNEQFF.

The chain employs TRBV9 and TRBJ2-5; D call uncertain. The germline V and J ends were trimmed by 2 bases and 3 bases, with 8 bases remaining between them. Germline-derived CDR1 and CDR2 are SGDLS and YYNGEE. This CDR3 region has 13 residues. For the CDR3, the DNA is TGTGCCAGCAGCGTCTCCCCCGAAGAGACCCAGTACTTC. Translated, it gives CASSVSPEETQYF.

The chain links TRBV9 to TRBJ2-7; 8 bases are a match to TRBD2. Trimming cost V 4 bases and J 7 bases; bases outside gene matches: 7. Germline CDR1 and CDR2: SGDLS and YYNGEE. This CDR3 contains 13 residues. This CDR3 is CASSPRLAGEQYF. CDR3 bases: TGTGCCAGCAGCCCCCGGCTAGCGGGTGAGCAGTACTTC.

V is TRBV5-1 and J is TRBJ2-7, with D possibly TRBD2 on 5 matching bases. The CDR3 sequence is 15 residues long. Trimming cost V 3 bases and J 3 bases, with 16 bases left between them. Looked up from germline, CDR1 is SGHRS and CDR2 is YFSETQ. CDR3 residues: CASSSRSGWHYEQYF. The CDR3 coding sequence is TGCGCCAGCAGCTCGCGGTCGGGGTGGCACTACGAGCAGTACTTC.

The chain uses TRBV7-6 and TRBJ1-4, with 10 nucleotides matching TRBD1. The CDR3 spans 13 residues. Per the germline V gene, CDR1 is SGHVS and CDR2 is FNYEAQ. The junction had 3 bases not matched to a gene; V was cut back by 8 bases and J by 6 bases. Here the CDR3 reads CASGTGADEKLFF. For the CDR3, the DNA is TGTGCCAGCGGGACAGGGGCCGATGAAAAACTGTTTTTT.